One sample yielded the 10 T cell receptor beta chains listed below, sequenced in a study of beta chain features in type 1 diabetes (dated by TCRdb to the late 2010s). Library generation was performed with the immunoSEQ multiplex PCR assay. The entire isolated RNA was reverse transcribed using the High Capacity cDNA Reverse Transcription Kit, and thus expressed TCRB transcripts were sequenced. TCRdb mirrors the immuneACCESS table, restricted to in-frame sequences. Some clones are absent from its copies; in checked studies, under half trace to an unresolved V gene, and the reason for the others is unknown. The sample table records 35,000 to 45,000 clones; approximately 60% of these occur just once. The ten most abundant clones make up under 2.5% of the sample. Sample: Tregs from blood. The cell subset or site label here, explained by the study, means: regulatory CD4+ T cells. These receptors all come from a woman aged 25 to 39 in good health.

V is TRBV7-2 and J is TRBJ2-1, with D perhaps matching TRBD1 (6 bases). V dropped 4 bases and J dropped 6 bases, with 10 bases sitting between them. Germline V lookup: CDR1 SGHTA, CDR2 FQGNSA. The CDR3 has 13 amino acids. DNA for the CDR3: TGTGCCAGCAGCTCAGGGGTAGGCAATGAGCAGTTCTTC. Its protein product is CASSSGVGNEQFF.

The sample holds one count of this clone. The chain couples TRBV5-1 to TRBJ2-5; 10 bases align to TRBD2. The CDR3 is 16 residues long. CDR1 and CDR2 (germline): SGHRS, YFSETQ. Unmatched junction bases numbered 7, after V lost 0 bases and J lost 5 bases. The CDR3 sequence is CASSLGLAGATETQYF. CDR3 nucleotide sequence: TGCGCCAGCAGCTTGGGGCTAGCGGGAGCCACGGAGACCCAGTACTTC.

The chain couples TRBV7-8 to TRBJ1-2; D possibly corresponds to TRBD1 (5 bases). Germline CDR1 reads SGHVS; CDR2 reads FQNEAQ. Trimming took off 1 base at V and 10 bases at J, with 13 bases between the two ends. CDR3 size: 13 residues. The DNA for the CDR3 is TGTGCCAGCAGCTTAGGCGGGACGGCCTACTACACCTTC. Translation: CASSLGGTAYYTF.

The V and J genes are TRBV4-1 and TRBJ2-1; 8 positions agree with TRBD2. The CDR3 has 15 residues. CDR1 is MGHRA and CDR2 is YSYEKL in the germline V gene. J lost 6 bases, V lost 1 base, and 5 bases had no gene match. The CDR3 DNA reads as TGCGCCAGCAGCCAAGCAGGGACTAGGGGCAATGAGCAGTTCTTC. Translating it yields CASSQAGTRGNEQFF.

V gene TRBV6-1 combines with J gene TRBJ1-3; D is possibly TRBD1 (5 bases). V lost 6 bases and J lost 2, with 11 bases in between. This CDR3 is built from 14 residues. Germline V gene data show CDR1 as MNHNS and CDR2 as SASEGT. CDR3 sequence reads: CASSYARAGNTIYF. CDR3 DNA sequence: TGTGCCAGCAGCTACGCCAGGGCTGGAAACACCATATATTTT.

This chain joins TRBV7-6 and TRBJ2-6, with 10 bases that match TRBD1. CDR1 and CDR2 from the germline V gene are SGHVS and FNYEAQ. The CDR3 is made up of 18 amino acids. V was pared by 5 bases and J by 0 bases, with 7 bases of the junction left unmatched. CDR3 region: CASSRSGTGASGANVLTF. The CDR3 region has the DNA TGTGCCAGCAGCCGTTCCGGGACAGGGGCCTCTGGGGCCAACGTCCTGACTTTC.

The gene calls are TRBV5-6 and TRBJ2-1, with TRBD1 matching over 7 bases. Per germline, CDR1 SGHDT and CDR2 YYEEEE. This CDR3 has 14 residues. V shed 5 bases and J 7 bases; nucleotides not matched to a gene: 9. This CDR3 is CASRRQGHGNEQFF. The CDR3 region has the DNA TGTGCCAGCAGACGACAGGGTCATGGGAATGAGCAGTTCTTC.

The chain joins TRBV4-3 to TRBJ1-4; TRBD1 aligns across 9 bases. The CDR3 has 16 amino acids. After removal of 3 bases from V and 7 bases from J, the junction contained 9 bases not matched to a gene. Germline CDR1 reads LGHNA; CDR2 reads YSLEER. The CDR3 is CASSHFPGQGAEKLFF. DNA of the CDR3: TGCGCCAGCAGCCATTTTCCGGGACAGGGCGCTGAAAAACTGTTTTTT.

The sample holds a few counts of this clone. The chain uses TRBV27 and TRBJ2-6, with TRBD1 as a possible D gene (5 bases). The CDR3 loop spans 15 amino acids. Per the germline V gene, CDR1 is MNHEY and CDR2 is SMNVEV (reference sequence). V was shortened by 6 bases and J by 4 bases, with 13 bases between the two germline ends. This chain's CDR3 is CASRLTGPGANVLTF. The CDR3 coding sequence is TGTGCCAGCAGATTAACAGGACCCGGGGCCAACGTCCTGACTTTC.

V gene TRBV4-2 combines with J gene TRBJ1-3; D not certain. Per the germline V gene, CDR1 is LGHNA and CDR2 is YNFKEQ. V was shortened by 0 bases and J by 2 bases, with 14 bases between the two germline ends. This CDR3 is built from 17 residues. CDR3 residues: CASSQDLGGSPGNTIYF. The CDR3 DNA sequence: TGTGCCAGCAGCCAAGATTTAGGAGGGAGTCCTGGAAACACCATATATTTT.